This T cell receptor (beta chain) was found in a study of CD8+ T cells in alopecia areata (dated by TCRdb to the late 2010s). About the investigation overall: The treated patients, all with moderate-to-severe alopecia areata, were enrolled in an open-label pilot trial of oral tofacitinib given at 5 to 10 mg twice daily. Tofacitinib was given for 6 to 18 months, followed by 6 months of follow-up off drug to assess delayed response and recurrence. In treated patients, disease severity was measured using the SALT score, which gives the percentage of scalp surface area affected. High-throughput TCRbeta sequencing was used to examine T cell clonal expansion in alopecia areata in both the C3H/HeJ mouse model and human patients. On the human side, TCRbeta sequencing was run on scalp tissue and on sorted CD4+ and CD8+ peripheral blood T cells from healthy controls and from alopecia areata patients with either patchy or totalis/universalis disease. Biopsies were taken from tofacitinib-treated patients at baseline and at 4 and 24 weeks of treatment, and a later scalp biopsy was taken in several of the tofacitinib-treated patients. Scalp clonality was compared among normal scalp (n=4), patchy alopecia areata scalp (n=8), and alopecia totalis/universalis scalp (n=8). RNA was extracted with the PAXgene miRNA kit for fixed scalp, the miRNeasy kit for PBMCs, and the RNeasy kit for mouse skin. TCRbeta CDR3 regions were amplified by immunoSEQ multiplex PCR with 35 Vbeta forward and 13 Jbeta reverse primers. Beyond this particular receptor, the publication reports: Because the treated cohort was small and had just a single nonresponder, larger studies are needed to establish links between baseline CD8+ expansion and response. Shared TCR sequences between patients were less evident than in mice, which may be partly attributable to HLA diversity in the patient population. Compared with normal scalp, lesional scalp, particularly in alopecia totalis/universalis, had higher clonality and more expanded CD8+ clones, which suggests antigenic drive. Tofacitinib significantly lowered scalp clonality and the number of expanded CD8+ clones among the top 100 scalp clones. Many expanded lesional clones persisted in scalp and blood during tofacitinib treatment, which may partly explain relapse after stopping treatment. Scalp TCR repertoire analysis is complicated because resident alphabeta T cells in normal human skin are also sequenced, whereas mouse skin is dominated by gammadelta T cells.

Library preparation employed the immunoSEQ multiplex PCR assay. RNA was extracted from all samples and reverse transcribed into cDNA, which served as template for TCR sequencing. SuperScript III was used to make first-strand cDNA, primed with a 2:1 mix of oligo-dT and random hexamers. A synthetic immune receptor repertoire was used to gauge amplification bias, and whatever bias remained was removed computationally. In the authors' own workflow: Raw reads were preprocessed to remove errors, and CDR3 was defined according to IMGT conventions as the region from the conserved cysteine to phenylalanine. Clonality was computed by normalizing Shannon entropy by log2 of the number of productive unique TCRs and subtracting the result from 1. Whether scalp clones were CD4 or CD8 was inferred by matching scalp TCRbeta sequences against CD4 and CD8 repertoires sorted from blood. TCRdb re-hosts the immuneACCESS table, in-frame sequences only. Its copies lack some clones; in the studies checked, an unresolved V gene accounts for under half of them, and the cause for the rest is not known. The V and J calls and clone size are taken from that table; D and trimming were inferred from the DNA. This sample holds some 200,000 clones; roughly two fifths were observed only once. The ten largest account for about 2.6% of the sample.

The CDR3 starts with the cysteine, ends with the phenylalanine, and has 16 residues. The kept DNA is CDR3 alone, 48 bases in frame from the first base. Read against the paper, the sample's treatment or condition label means: oral pan-JAK inhibitor, 5-10 mg twice daily. From alopecia areata patients, peripheral blood was collected along with lesional scalp punch biopsies. After PBMCs were isolated by density centrifugation and stained for CD3, CD4 and CD8, a FACSAria was used to sort CD4+ and CD8+ T cells. Worth noting for this clone: Its specific antigen is unknown. There are no base qualities to consult, and no much larger clone falls within one base.

The sample was CD4+ T cells sorted from blood, taken at approximately week 37, from a patient treated with tofacitinib. The chain joins TRBV12-2 to TRBJ2-1; the table assigns TRBD1, which was not confirmed against the DNA. TRBV12-2 is a pseudogene locus. This clonotype originated in a human donor with alopecia areata. The sequenced DNA is TGTGCAAGTCGCTTAAGGATCAGGGCCTCCAACAATGAGCAGTTCTTC. This gives the protein CASRLRIRASNNEQFF.